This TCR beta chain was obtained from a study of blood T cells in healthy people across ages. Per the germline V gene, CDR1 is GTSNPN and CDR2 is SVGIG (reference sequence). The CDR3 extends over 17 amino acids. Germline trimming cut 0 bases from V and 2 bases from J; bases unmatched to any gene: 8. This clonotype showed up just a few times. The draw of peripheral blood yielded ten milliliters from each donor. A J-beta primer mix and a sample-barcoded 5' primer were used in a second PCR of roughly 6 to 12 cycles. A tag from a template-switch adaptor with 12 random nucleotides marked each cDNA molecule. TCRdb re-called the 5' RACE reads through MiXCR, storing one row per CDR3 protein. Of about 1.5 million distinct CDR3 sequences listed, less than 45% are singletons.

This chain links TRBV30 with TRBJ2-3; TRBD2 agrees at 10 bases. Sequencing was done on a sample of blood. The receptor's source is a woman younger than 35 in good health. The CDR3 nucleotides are TGTGCCTGGAGTGTGGAGCGGGGGGGATTTATCACAGATACGCAGTATTTT. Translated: CAWSVERGGFITDTQYF.